What follows describes a single TCR beta chain. Using immunoSEQ multiplex PCR, the repertoire was profiled, and TCRdb retains in-frame clones only, with some absent. The sample lists 25,000 to 35,000 clones, less than 95% occurring once. These data come from a study of T cell changes during pregnancy in multiple sclerosis. This CDR3 contains 14 residues. CDR1 LGHNA and CDR2 YSLEER come from the germline V gene. V was cut by 1 base and J by 3 bases, with 7 bases left in between. The J gene is TRBJ1-5, the V gene TRBV4-3; D uncertain. The receptor comes from a female donor with multiple sclerosis, enrolled in a pregnancy study. Sequencing was performed on CD8+ T cells from peripheral blood mononuclear cells, taken in the second trimester of pregnancy. CDR3 bases: TGCGCCAGCAGCCAAGGGCCAGACAATCAGCCCCAGCATTTT. As protein: CASSQGPDNQPQHF.